One sample yielded the 27 T cell receptor beta chains listed below, sequenced in a study of blood T cell repertoires in COVID-19. Repertoires were generated with immunoSEQ multiplex PCR, while TCRdb's copy carries only in-frame clones and drops some. The sample records fewer than 300,000 clones, about nine tenths being singletons. Sequenced: peripheral blood. The receptors were gathered from a man aged 45-60 years with COVID-19, enrolled during active disease.

V usage is TRBV7-6 and J usage is TRBJ2-7; a weak D match, TRBD2 (5 bases). CDR3 size: 16 residues. V was cut by 6 bases and J by 0 bases, with 18 bases left in between. Germline V gene lookup returns CDR1 SGHVS and CDR2 FNYEAQ. The CDR3 loop reads CASRTGSPKNSYEQYF. As DNA, the CDR3 is TGTGCCAGCAGGACGGGATCCCCTAAAAACTCCTACGAGCAGTACTTC.

This chain uses TRBV12-3 or TRBV12-4 with TRBJ2-7, with TRBD2 matching 11 bases. V trimming: 6 bases; J trimming: 3 bases; junction bases outside the gene matches: 1. This CDR3 region has 13 residues. The DNA for the CDR3 is TGTGCCAGCAGGACTAGCGGGAACTACGAGCAGTACTTC. Its protein product is CASRTSGNYEQYF.

This chain links TRBV5-1 with TRBJ2-3; 9 bases align to TRBD2. V trimming: 6 bases; J trimming: 2 bases; junction bases outside the gene matches: 4. Germline V lookup: CDR1 SGHRS, CDR2 YFSETQ. The CDR3 contains 14 residues. CDR3 sequence reads: CASTAGGITDTQYF. In DNA, the CDR3 is TGCGCCAGCACGGCGGGAGGGATCACAGATACGCAGTATTTT.

This clone was recorded only once. The V and J genes are TRBV12-3 or TRBV12-4 and TRBJ2-5, with TRBD2 matching 14 bases. The CDR3 totals 13 residues. Unmatched junction bases numbered 4, after V lost 11 bases and J lost 5 bases. The CDR3 sequence: CACGLAGGETQYF. CDR3 DNA sequence: TGTGCCTGCGGACTAGCGGGAGGCGAGACCCAGTACTTC.

The V and J genes are TRBV5-4 and TRBJ1-1; TRBD1 agrees at 7 bases. The germline CDR1 and CDR2 sequences are SGHNT and YYREEE (reference sequence). The junction had 11 bases not matched to a gene; V was cut back by 9 bases and J by 3 bases. This CDR3 has 14 residues. CDR3 in amino acids: CATNEQGWDTEAFF. DNA for the CDR3: TGTGCCACCAATGAACAGGGGTGGGACACTGAAGCTTTCTTT.

J is TRBJ2-2 and V is TRBV7-8, with 10 bases lining up with TRBD2. Trimming took 5 bases from V and 0 from J; bases not matched to a gene: 6. The length of the CDR3 is 17 residues. Germline CDR1 and CDR2: SGHVS and FQNEAQ. Here the CDR3 reads CASSVGLANANTGELFF. Here the CDR3 DNA reads TGTGCCAGCAGCGTGGGACTAGCGAACGCGAACACCGGGGAGCTGTTTTTT.

The chain employs TRBV7-9 and TRBJ2-7; 10 positions agree with TRBD2. V was clipped by 8 bases and J by 6 bases; unmatched bases: 7. Germline assignment: CDR1 SEHNR and CDR2 FQNEAQ (reference sequence). There are 13 residues in the CDR3. This CDR3 is CASLIAGGIEQYF. CDR3 nucleotide sequence: TGTGCCAGCCTTATAGCGGGGGGAATCGAGCAGTACTTC.

The chain is built from TRBV7-8 and TRBJ2-4, with 7 bases that match TRBD2. Germline V gene data show CDR1 as SGHVS and CDR2 as FQNEAQ. The CDR3 sequence is 18 residues long. V was pared by 1 base and J by 0 bases, with 9 bases of the junction left unmatched. DNA for the CDR3: TGTGCCAGCAGCTTAGATGTGGGAGGGGTCCTAGCCAAAAACATTCAGTACTTC. It encodes CASSLDVGGVLAKNIQYF.

In nucleotides, the CDR3 is TGTGCCTGGAGTGTACTCGCGAACTACGAGCAGTACTTC. Protein: CAWSVLANYEQYF. V is TRBV30 and J is TRBJ2-7; D remains unclear. V lost 0 bases to trimming and J lost 3 bases, with 9 bases between them. The germline gives CDR1 GTSNPN, CDR2 SVGIG (reference sequence). This CDR3 spans 13 amino acids. The variable domain in full, with the rest retrieved from reference TRBV30 and TRBJ2-7, is SQTIHQWPATLVQPVGSPLSLECTVEGTSNPNLYWYRQAAGRGLQLLFYSVGIGQISSEVPQNLSASRPQDRQFILSSKKLLLSDSGFYLCAWSVLANYEQYFGPGTRLTVT.

The V gene is TRBV6-6, the J gene TRBJ1-1; 7 bases map to TRBD1. CDR1 and CDR2 from the germline V gene are MNHNY and SVGAGI (reference sequence). CDR3 length: 13 residues. The trim removed 7 bases at V and 1 base at J, leaving 3 bases unmatched. CDR3 region: CASKDRANTEAFF. The CDR3 region has the DNA TGTGCCAGCAAAGACAGGGCGAACACTGAAGCTTTCTTT.

Worth noting for this clone: One end of the junction varies from germline; a read error may be responsible. The J gene is TRBJ1-1, the V gene TRBV6-5, with no clear D. CDR3 length equals 13 residues. Looked up from germline, CDR1 is MNHEY and CDR2 is SVGAGI. The CDR3 region has the DNA TGTGCCAGCAGCCTGCCTTGGGCCTACCGGGGTTGGTTT. This codes for CASSLPWAYRGWF.

In its sample, this clone was seen once. J is TRBJ2-7 and V is TRBV11-2, with 7 bases lining up with TRBD1. Losses at the gene ends were 5 bases for V and 9 bases for J; bases not matched to a gene: 10. Looked up from germline, CDR1 is SGHAT and CDR2 is FQNNGV. The CDR3 extends over 13 amino acids. The CDR3 here is CASSRSTGDSQYF. The DNA of the CDR3 is TGTGCCAGCAGCCGCTCCACAGGGGATTCGCAGTACTTC. The whole variable domain, filled in from reference TRBV11-2 and TRBJ2-7, reads EAGVAQSPRYKIIEKRQSVAFWCNPISGHATLYWYQQILGQGPKLLIQFQNNGVVDDSQLPKDRFSAERLKGVDSTLKIQPAKLEDSAVYLCASSRSTGDSQYFGPGTRLTVT.

The J gene is TRBJ1-2, the V gene TRBV6-5; D remains unclear. In germline, CDR1 is MNHEY, CDR2 SVGAGI. The CDR3 contains 11 residues. V lost 5 bases, J lost 8 bases, and 9 bases lay in between. The CDR3: CASSNSFGYTF. CDR3 coding DNA: TGTGCCAGCAGTAACAGTTTCGGCTACACCTTC.

The chain uses TRBV11-1 and TRBJ2-3; 7 bases are a match to TRBD2. The germline CDR1 and CDR2 sequences are SGHAT and FQDESV (reference sequence). J gave up 1 base and V 1 base, and 5 bases lay outside the gene matches. The CDR3 runs 16 residues. The CDR3, as DNA: TGTGCCAGCAGCTTAGATCTTGCGGGGGGCACAGATACGCAGTATTTT. Translation gives CASSLDLAGGTDTQYF.

This clone was seen a single time. The CDR3 region is CASSTQNQGSGGYTF. CDR3 coding DNA: TGTGCCAGCTCAACTCAAAATCAGGGTTCGGGTGGCTACACCTTC. V usage is TRBV18 and J usage is TRBJ1-2; TRBD1 might be the D (5 bases). V was clipped by 5 bases and J by 7 bases, with 20 bases between them. CDR1 and CDR2 (germline): KGHSH, LQKENI. The CDR3 covers 15 residues.

This clone appeared once. The V and J genes are TRBV4-2 and TRBJ2-1; 9 bases match TRBD2. Germline values: CDR1 LGHNA, CDR2 YNFKEQ. The ends lost 4 bases at V and 5 bases at J; junction bases unmatched: 6. This CDR3 is built from 15 residues. The CDR3 spells CASSLLAGQNNEQFF. The CDR3 DNA reads as TGTGCCAGCAGCCTCCTAGCGGGACAGAACAATGAGCAGTTCTTC.

CDR3 nucleotide sequence: TGTGCCAGCAGTTACTCCCTGGCGGGGAGCTCCTACGAGCAGTACTTC. This codes for CASSYSLAGSSYEQYF. The rearrangement joins TRBV6-5 to TRBJ2-7; D might be TRBD2 (6 bases). The ends were cut back, 0 bases at V and 0 bases at J, with 12 bases in the middle. CDR3 length: 16 amino acids. Germline V gives CDR1 MNHEY, CDR2 SVGAGI.

The chain is built from TRBV16 and TRBJ1-6; TRBD1 matches at 10 bases. This CDR3 is built from 16 residues. Germline CDR1 is KGHSY and CDR2 is FQNENV. V was clipped by 4 bases and J by 7 bases; unmatched bases: 7. CDR3 coding DNA: TGTGCCAGCAGCCCCCGGGACAGGGGACCGAATTCACCCCTCCACTTT. It specifies CASSPRDRGPNSPLHF. The whole variable domain, filled in from reference TRBV16 and TRBJ1-6, reads GEEVAQTPKHLVRGEGQKAKLYCAPIKGHSYVFWYQQVLKNEFKFLISFQNENVFDETGMPKERFSAKCLPNSPCSLEIQATKLEDSAVYFCASSPRDRGPNSPLHFGNGTRLTVT.

The chain is built from TRBV7-3 and TRBJ2-5, with D maybe TRBD2 (7 bases). Trimming shortened V by 2 bases and J by 4 bases, and 11 bases separated the two germline ends. The CDR3 has 14 residues. CDR1 SGHTA and CDR2 FQGTGA come from the germline V gene. As DNA, the CDR3 is TGTGCCAGCAGCTTAGAGGGGGGGCGAGAGACCCAGTACTTC. Protein: CASSLEGGRETQYF.

This clone appeared once. CDR3 coding DNA: TGTGCCAGTTGCCCTTTGGGGACAGGGGCCTCTGGGGCCAACGTCCTGACTTTC. Its protein is CASCPLGTGASGANVLTF. This chain links TRBV19 with TRBJ2-6; TRBD1 agrees at 10 bases. With 8 bases clipped from V and 0 bases from J, the junction kept 10 bases outside the gene matches. The CDR3 contains 18 residues. Germline V CDR1 and CDR2: LNHDA, SQIVND (reference sequence).

The chain links TRBV7-9 to TRBJ2-5; a weak D match, TRBD2 (5 bases). CDR3 length equals 14 residues. CDR1 and CDR2 (germline): SEHNR, FQNEAQ (reference sequence). The V and J ends lost 1 base and 1 base respectively, with 7 bases between them. CDR3 sequence reads: CASSLGTVQETQYF. CDR3 in DNA: TGTGCCAGCAGCTTAGGGACTGTCCAAGAGACCCAGTACTTC.

This clone was picked up one time. This chain uses TRBV7-8 with TRBJ2-3; a weak D match, TRBD2 (6 bases). Trimming took off 5 bases at V and 0 bases at J, with 15 bases between the two ends. Germline V gene sequence: CDR1 SGHVS, CDR2 FQNEAQ. This CDR3 is built from 16 residues. In DNA form, the CDR3 reads TGTGCCAGCAGCCGTATGCTGACTAGTAGCACAGATACGCAGTATTTT. Translating gives CASSRMLTSSTDTQYF.

This clone was seen only a few times. The chain employs TRBV6-5 and TRBJ2-3; 11 nucleotides agree with TRBD2. This CDR3 is built from 15 residues. Germline CDR1 reads MNHEY; CDR2 reads SVGAGI. After removal of 6 bases from V and 6 bases from J, the junction contained 8 bases not matched to a gene. As DNA, the CDR3 is TGTGCCAGCAGCGGGACTAGCGGCAGTCAGGATACGCAGTATTTT. Protein: CASSGTSGSQDTQYF.

The rearrangement uses TRBV7-2 and TRBJ2-1; the D is unclear. Germline V gene data show CDR1 as SGHTA and CDR2 as FQGNSA. V gave up 5 bases and J gave up 10 bases, with 12 bases separating them. The CDR3 totals 12 residues. This chain's CDR3 is CASSPPSWEQFF. CDR3 nucleotide sequence: TGTGCCAGCAGCCCTCCGAGTTGGGAGCAGTTCTTC.

The V and J genes are TRBV6-5 and TRBJ2-7, with TRBD2 matching 12 bases. Losses at the gene ends were 11 bases for V and 2 bases for J; bases not matched to a gene: 7. Germline V lookup: CDR1 MNHEY, CDR2 SVGAGI. The CDR3 runs to 14 residues. The CDR3 DNA is TGTGCCGCCAGAAGACTAGCGGGGGCCTACGAGCAGTACTTC. This translates into CAARRLAGAYEQYF.

This sequence joins TRBV19 and TRBJ1-1; D not resolved. V lost 6 bases, J lost 0 bases, and 5 bases lay in between. The germline V gene encodes CDR1 LNHDA and CDR2 SQIVND (reference sequence). The CDR3 consists of 12 residues. CDR3 protein: CASSKMNTEAFF. The CDR3 DNA is TGTGCCAGTAGCAAAATGAACACTGAAGCTTTCTTT.

This rearrangement joins TRBV5-6 to TRBJ2-3, with 8 bases identical to TRBD1. The germline V gene has CDR1 SGHDT and CDR2 YYEEEE. V was pared by 1 base and J by 4 bases, with 5 bases of the junction left unmatched. This CDR3 has 15 amino acids. In DNA, the CDR3 is TGTGCCAGCAGCTTGTCACAGGGGGACGCAGATACGCAGTATTTT. This translates into CASSLSQGDADTQYF.